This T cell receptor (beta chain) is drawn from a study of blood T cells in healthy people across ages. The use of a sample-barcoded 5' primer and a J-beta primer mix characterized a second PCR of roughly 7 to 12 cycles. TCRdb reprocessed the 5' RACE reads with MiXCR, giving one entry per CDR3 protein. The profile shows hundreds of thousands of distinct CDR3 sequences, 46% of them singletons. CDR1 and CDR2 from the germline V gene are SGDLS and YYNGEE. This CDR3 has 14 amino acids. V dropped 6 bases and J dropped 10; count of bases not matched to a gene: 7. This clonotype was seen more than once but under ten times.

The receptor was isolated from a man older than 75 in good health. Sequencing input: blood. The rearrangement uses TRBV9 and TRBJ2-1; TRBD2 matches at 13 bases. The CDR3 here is CASKGGLAGREQFF. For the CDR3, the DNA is TGTGCCAGCAAGGGGGGACTAGCGGGACGCGAGCAGTTCTTC.